The 28 T cell receptor beta chains in this list originate from one sample, sequenced in a study of T cell responses to AZD1222 COVID-19 vaccine. Profiled with immunoSEQ multiplex PCR; TCRdb holds only in-frame clones, not every one. The table shows around 160,000 clones, with roughly 94% occurring only once. The sequencing used peripheral blood, collected 28 days after the second AZD1222 dose. These receptor sequences come from an adult who received the AZD1222 COVID-19 vaccine.

This clone was detected a few times. The J gene is TRBJ2-1, the V gene TRBV30, with 11 nucleotides matching TRBD2. The CDR3 is made up of 18 amino acids. J was trimmed by 0 bases and V by 5 bases; bases with no gene match: 12. Germline V lookup: CDR1 GTSNPN, CDR2 SVGIG (reference sequence). The CDR3 spells CAWLQTSGIASSYNEQFF. DNA for the CDR3: TGTGCCTGGTTACAGACTAGCGGGATTGCAAGCTCCTACAATGAGCAGTTCTTC.

This clone was detected only once. V gene TRBV3-1 (or the pseudogene TRBV3-2) combines with J gene TRBJ2-3; D not resolved. V was pared by 3 bases and J by 0 bases, with 1 base between. The CDR3 consists of 12 residues. Germline V gene lookup returns CDR1 LGHDT and CDR2 YNNKEL (reference sequence). The CDR3 nucleotides read TGTGCCAGCAGCCAGAGCACAGATACGCAGTATTTT. Residues: CASSQSTDTQYF.

This rearrangement joins TRBV3-1 (or the pseudogene TRBV3-2) to TRBJ1-3, with D unresolved. With 5 bases removed from V and 0 bases from J, the gap between germline ends came to 8 bases. Germline V gene lookup returns CDR1 LGHDT and CDR2 YNNKEL (reference sequence). The CDR3 spans 14 residues. The CDR3, as DNA: TGTGCCAGCAGCTTCACGGGCTCTGGAAACACCATATATTTT. It encodes CASSFTGSGNTIYF.

This clone has more than one count but fewer than ten. The gene calls are TRBV25-1 and TRBJ2-7; 9 bases align to TRBD1. V lost 7 bases and J lost 2; bases outside the gene matches: 6. This CDR3 is built from 14 residues. Germline CDR1 reads MGHDK; CDR2 reads SYGVNS. The CDR3 DNA is TGTGCCAGCACTTCGACAGGGGGGGCCTACGAGCAGTACTTC. This encodes CASTSTGGAYEQYF.

This sequence joins TRBV14 and TRBJ2-1; 7 nucleotides match TRBD1. Looked up from germline, CDR1 is SGHDN and CDR2 is FVKESK. CDR3 length: 15 amino acids. V shed 4 bases and J 3 bases; nucleotides not matched to a gene: 6. This CDR3 is CASSPPGQIYNEQFF. CDR3 DNA sequence: TGTGCCAGCAGCCCTCCGGGACAGATCTACAATGAGCAGTTCTTC.

The CDR3 reads CASSDPASGQPQHF. The CDR3 DNA reads as TGTGCCAGCAGTGACCCAGCCTCCGGGCAGCCCCAGCATTTT. The chain has TRBV2 and TRBJ1-5; no reliable D call. Germline V gene data show CDR1 as SNHLY and CDR2 as FYNNEI. V gave up 3 bases and J gave up 7 bases, with 13 bases separating them. This CDR3 spans 14 amino acids.

Here the CDR3 reads CASSRTGNTEAFF. CDR3 bases: TGTGCCAGCAGCCGGACGGGGAACACTGAAGCTTTCTTT. The chain links TRBV13 to TRBJ1-1; D gene ambiguous. Germline V gene data show CDR1 as PRHDT and CDR2 as FYEKMQ (reference sequence). The V end was cut by 5 bases, the J end by 1 base, with 8 bases between. The CDR3 runs to 13 residues.

The chain uses TRBV5-1 and TRBJ2-7, with 8 positions matching TRBD2. Looked up from germline, CDR1 is SGHRS and CDR2 is YFSETQ. Trimming removed 4 bases from V and 4 bases from J; junction bases left unmatched: 7. The CDR3 covers 14 residues. For the CDR3, the DNA is TGCGCCAGCAGCAGTAGCGGGAACCTTTACGAGCAGTACTTC. Its translation is CASSSSGNLYEQYF. The full variable domain, with the rest looked up from reference TRBV5-1 and TRBJ2-7, is KAGVTQTPRYLIKTRGQQVTLSCSPISGHRSVSWYQQTPGQGLQFLFEYFSETQRNKGNFPGRFSGRQFSNSRSEMNVSTLELGDSALYLCASSSSGNLYEQYFGPGTRLTVT.

This chain links TRBV6-6 with TRBJ1-6; D not certain. V lost 8 bases and J lost 7, with 6 bases in between. The CDR3 totals 11 residues. CDR1 and CDR2 from the germline V gene are MNHNY and SVGAGI (reference sequence). The CDR3 sequence: CASCENSPLHF. CDR3 DNA sequence: TGTGCCAGCTGTGAAAATTCACCCCTCCACTTT.

The rearrangement uses TRBV15 and TRBJ2-7, with 8 bases lining up with TRBD1. Germline loops: CDR1 LNHNV, CDR2 YYDKDF (reference sequence). V dropped 6 bases and J dropped 2; count of bases not matched to a gene: 6. The CDR3 spans 14 residues. The CDR3 DNA reads as TGTGCCACCAGTGACAGGGGAAAAACCTACGAGCAGTACTTC. Encoded protein: CATSDRGKTYEQYF.

This clone was observed a handful of times. Distinct nucleotide sequences in the sample also encode this CDR3. The chain joins TRBV6-5 to TRBJ2-7; TRBD1 matches at 7 bases. This CDR3 is built from 16 residues. V shed 2 bases, J shed 0 bases, and the junction held 7 bases outside the gene matches. Germline lookup yields CDR1 MNHEY and CDR2 SVGAGI. The CDR3 spells CASSYSWDRSSYEQYF. CDR3 nucleotides: TGTGCCAGCAGTTACAGCTGGGACAGAAGCTCCTACGAGCAGTACTTC.

This sequence joins TRBV19 and TRBJ1-2; D remains ambiguous. CDR1 is LNHDA, CDR2 SQIVND, per germline (reference sequence). The CDR3 has 11 residues. This CDR3 reads CASGRWPGYTF. The DNA for the CDR3 is TGTGCGAGCGGGCGCTGGCCTGGCTACACCTTC.

This CDR3 reads CASSSLRQGNSYEQYF. The CDR3 DNA is TGTGCCAGCAGCTCACTAAGACAGGGGAACTCCTACGAGCAGTACTTC. The J gene is TRBJ2-7, the V gene TRBV7-2; 8 bases fit TRBD1. J lost 0 bases, V lost 4 bases, and 8 bases had no gene match. This CDR3 has 16 amino acids. Germline assignment: CDR1 SGHTA and CDR2 FQGNSA.

The CDR3 loop reads CASNWDKLSPLHF. As DNA, the CDR3 is TGCGCCAGCAATTGGGACAAACTCTCACCCCTCCACTTT. This sequence joins TRBV10-2 and TRBJ1-6; the D gene is possibly TRBD1 (6 bases). Trimming shortened V by 7 bases and J by 10 bases, and 14 bases separated the two germline ends. This CDR3 region has 13 residues. The germline CDR1 and CDR2 sequences are WSHSY and SAAADI.

This chain uses TRBV4-2 with TRBJ2-2; tentative D call: TRBD2 (5 bases). The V end lost 3 bases, the J end lost 8 bases, and 16 bases lay between the germline ends. This CDR3 has 15 residues. CDR1 is LGHNA and CDR2 is YNFKEQ in the germline V gene. The CDR3 DNA follows: TGTGCCAGCAGCCACTTCCTGCTAGCAGAGGGGGAGCTGTTTTTT. It yields the protein CASSHFLLAEGELFF.

The chain recombines TRBV4-1 with TRBJ2-5, with D maybe TRBD2 (6 bases). Germline loops: CDR1 MGHRA, CDR2 YSYEKL. V shed 4 bases and J shed 5 bases, with 17 bases lying between them. The CDR3 extends over 15 amino acids. CDR3 sequence reads: CASSLQIAARETQYF. CDR3 bases: TGCGCCAGCAGCCTACAGATAGCGGCTCGGGAGACCCAGTACTTC.

The chain employs TRBV5-1 and TRBJ2-7, with D possibly being TRBD1 (6 bases). Germline CDR1 and CDR2: SGHRS and YFSETQ. The CDR3 has 13 residues. The V gene lost 7 bases and the J gene lost 3 bases, with 14 bases spanning the gap. The CDR3, as DNA: TGCGCCAGCTCCCGGGACACAAACTACGAGCAGTACTTC. Translation: CASSRDTNYEQYF.

This clone appeared a single time. This chain connects TRBV12-5 to TRBJ2-2, with TRBD1 matching over 7 bases. The germline V gene encodes CDR1 LGHNT and CDR2 FRNRAP. The CDR3 loop spans 15 amino acids. The trim removed 6 bases at V and 2 bases at J, leaving 6 bases unmatched. The CDR3, as DNA: TGTGCTAGTGGGGGGACAGTCATTAACACCGGGGAGCTGTTTTTT. Protein sequence: CASGGTVINTGELFF.

This chain links TRBV19 with TRBJ1-3; no clear D gene. This CDR3 contains 13 residues. The V end lost 3 bases, the J end lost 2 bases, and 5 bases lay between the germline ends. Looked up from germline, CDR1 is LNHDA and CDR2 is SQIVND (reference sequence). The CDR3 is CASSITAGNTIYF. The DNA of the CDR3 is TGTGCCAGTAGTATTACAGCTGGAAACACCATATATTTT.

The chain carries TRBV3-1 (or the pseudogene TRBV3-2) and TRBJ1-4; D perhaps matches TRBD1 (5 bases). In germline, CDR1 is LGHDT, CDR2 YNNKEL (reference sequence). Between the trimmed V and J ends, which lost 0 bases and 14 bases, there was a span of 13 bases. The CDR3 contains 13 residues. The CDR3 nucleotides read TGTGCCAGCAGCCAAGAGGATTCAGGGAGGCTGTTTTTT. Translated, it gives CASSQEDSGRLFF.

The V call is TRBV28, the J call TRBJ2-7; 8 bases line up with TRBD2. CDR1 is MDHEN and CDR2 is SYDVKM in the germline V gene. The CDR3 extends over 15 amino acids. After removal of 8 bases from V and 0 bases from J, the junction contained 9 bases not matched to a gene. This chain's CDR3 is CASLSGGDPSYEQYF. The DNA of the CDR3 is TGTGCCAGCCTCTCGGGGGGGGACCCCTCCTACGAGCAGTACTTC.

This clone was recorded once. CDR3 sequence (DNA): TGTGCCATCAGTGAGAGTGAGAGGGGGGGAAATGAGCAGTTCTTC. Protein: CAISESERGGNEQFF. The chain joins TRBV10-3 to TRBJ2-1; weak D call: TRBD2 (7 bases). The V end lost 2 bases, the J end lost 7 bases, and 15 bases lay between the germline ends. Germline CDR1 ENHRY, CDR2 SYGVKD. The CDR3 length is 15 residues.

This sequence joins TRBV30 and TRBJ2-1; D is unclear. The germline CDR1 and CDR2 sequences are GTSNPN and SVGIG (reference sequence). Trimming left V 3 bases short and J 7 bases short, with 13 bases between. The CDR3 has 13 residues. The CDR3 loop reads CAWSGGLGNEQFF. The CDR3, as DNA: TGTGCCTGGAGCGGCGGTCTGGGTAATGAGCAGTTCTTC. The whole variable domain, filled in from reference TRBV30 and TRBJ2-1, reads SQTIHQWPATLVQPVGSPLSLECTVEGTSNPNLYWYRQAAGRGLQLLFYSVGIGQISSEVPQNLSASRPQDRQFILSSKKLLLSDSGFYLCAWSGGLGNEQFFGPGTRLTVL.

The chain links TRBV29-1 to TRBJ1-1; possible D gene TRBD1, 6 bases. In germline, CDR1 is SQVTM, CDR2 ANQGSEA. There are 13 residues in the CDR3. The germline V and J ends were trimmed by 5 bases and 4 bases, with 14 bases remaining between them. CDR3 nucleotides: TGCAGCGTTACGACAGGTCAAGGCACTGAAGCTTTCTTT. Translation: CSVTTGQGTEAFF.

The CDR3 region has the DNA TGTGCCACCGTGGTACAGGAGGGCAATCAGCCCCAGCATTTT. Its translation: CATVVQEGNQPQHF. The V and J genes are TRBV28 and TRBJ1-5, with TRBD1 as a possible D gene (5 bases). The V and J ends lost 10 bases and 2 bases respectively, with 15 bases between them. This CDR3 spans 14 amino acids. The germline gives CDR1 MDHEN, CDR2 SYDVKM.

The chain joins TRBV28 to TRBJ2-7, with TRBD1 identical over 8 bases. Germline lookup yields CDR1 MDHEN and CDR2 SYDVKM. The CDR3 extends over 14 amino acids. V was clipped by 2 bases and J by 5 bases; unmatched bases: 5. The chain's CDR3 is CASSLGTGLHEQYF. CDR3 in DNA: TGTGCCAGCAGTTTAGGGACAGGTTTGCACGAGCAGTACTTC.

The rearrangement links TRBV6-2 or TRBV6-3 to TRBJ2-3, with unresolved D. CDR3 length equals 12 residues. Germline CDR1 MNHEY, CDR2 SVGEGT. Trimming shortened V by 2 bases and J by 6 bases, and 6 bases separated the two germline ends. CDR3 nucleotides: TGTGCCAGCAGTTACCTCGGGGATACGCAGTATTTT. Translated, it gives CASSYLGDTQYF.

This clone is a singleton in its sample. This chain links TRBV6-5 with TRBJ1-5; weak D call: TRBD1 (6 bases). Trimming took off 6 bases at V and 4 bases at J, with 16 bases between the two ends. The CDR3 consists of 15 residues. Germline V gene lookup returns CDR1 MNHEY and CDR2 SVGAGI. In DNA form, the CDR3 reads TGTGCCAGCAGAGGTAACGACAGGAAGAATCAGCCCCAGCATTTT. It is translated as CASRGNDRKNQPQHF.